These 27 T cell receptor beta chains came from one sample sequenced in a study of cytomegalovirus exposure and HLA in healthy donors. The PCR used 60 Vbeta and 13 Jbeta primers. Data came from immunoSEQ multiplex PCR; TCRdb stores just in-frame clones and leaves some out. This sample carries 200,000 to 250,000 clones, roughly 84% of them seen once, and the ten largest clones take roughly 1.3%. Input material: PBMCs. All receptors derive from a girl aged 10 to 17 in good health and CMV-seronegative.

The chain combines TRBV7-9 with TRBJ1-3; D might be TRBD1 (6 bases). Germline-derived CDR1 and CDR2 are SEHNR and FQNEAQ (reference sequence). V lost 1 base and J 0 bases, leaving 10 bases between the germline ends. This CDR3 comprises 16 residues. The CDR3 protein is CASSLVDSLSGNTIYF. In nucleotides, the CDR3 is TGTGCCAGCAGCTTAGTGGACAGTCTCTCTGGAAACACCATATATTTT. Variable domain in full (rest from reference TRBV7-9 and TRBJ1-3): DTGVSQNPRHKITKRGQNVTFRCDPISEHNRLYWYRQTLGQGPEFLTYFQNEAQLEKSRLLSDRFSAERPKGSFSTLEIQRTEQGDSAMYLCASSLVDSLSGNTIYFGEGSWLTVV.

The J gene is TRBJ2-4, the V gene TRBV4-2; tentatively, D is TRBD2 (5 bases). This CDR3 contains 20 residues. Germline V lookup: CDR1 LGHNA, CDR2 YNFKEQ. V was shortened by 3 bases and J by 1 base, with 25 bases between the two germline ends. The CDR3 loop reads CASSQFFSGGGSVAKNIQYF. The CDR3 bases are TGTGCCAGCAGCCAGTTCTTCAGCGGTGGAGGTTCTGTGGCCAAAAACATTCAGTACTTC.

The chain is built from TRBV6-6 and TRBJ1-1; the match to TRBD1 covers 7 bases. The CDR3 length is 14 residues. The germline CDR1 and CDR2 sequences are MNHNY and SVGAGI (reference sequence). Germline trimming cut 4 bases from V and 8 bases from J; bases unmatched to any gene: 10. The CDR3 loop is CASSWNRGEGEAFF. CDR3 sequence (DNA): TGTGCCAGCAGTTGGAACAGGGGCGAGGGGGAAGCTTTCTTT.

This sequence joins TRBV2 and TRBJ1-5; D is ambiguous. The CDR3 extends over 14 amino acids. Germline values: CDR1 SNHLY, CDR2 FYNNEI. The ends were cut back, 7 bases at V and 8 bases at J, with 18 bases in the middle. The CDR3 is CASKVGVGVEPQHF. The CDR3 DNA follows: TGTGCCAGCAAGGTCGGCGTCGGGGTGGAGCCCCAGCATTTT.

The chain links TRBV6-5 to TRBJ1-4; 7 nucleotides match TRBD1. V shed 2 bases and J 11 bases; nucleotides not matched to a gene: 2. The length of the CDR3 is 12 residues. Germline V gene data show CDR1 as MNHEY and CDR2 as SVGAGI. The DNA of the CDR3 is TGTGCCAGCAGTTACACAGGGGATAAACTGTTTTTT. Translation gives CASSYTGDKLFF.

V usage is TRBV5-1 and J usage is TRBJ2-1; a possible D gene is TRBD2 (5 bases). Trimming took off 3 bases at V and 8 bases at J, with 6 bases between the two ends. This CDR3 is 11 amino acids long. The V gene's germline CDR1 is SGHRS and CDR2 YFSETQ. The CDR3 nucleotides read TGCGCCAGCAGCTCGGGGTATGAGCAGTTCTTC. Translated: CASSSGYEQFF. The full variable domain, completed using reference TRBV5-1 and TRBJ2-1, is KAGVTQTPRYLIKTRGQQVTLSCSPISGHRSVSWYQQTPGQGLQFLFEYFSETQRNKGNFPGRFSGRQFSNSRSEMNVSTLELGDSALYLCASSSGYEQFFGPGTRLTVL.

The V call is TRBV5-1, the J call TRBJ2-1; D may be TRBD1 (5 bases). The length of the CDR3 is 15 residues. Trimming pared 3 bases from V and 3 bases from J, leaving 13 bases between. Germline-derived CDR1 and CDR2 are SGHRS and YFSETQ. The CDR3 coding sequence is TGCGCCAGCAGCTCTCGACAGAGTATCTACAATGAGCAGTTCTTC. Translation: CASSSRQSIYNEQFF.

The gene calls are TRBV11-2 and TRBJ1-2; possible D gene TRBD1, 5 bases. V lost 0 bases and J 4 bases, leaving 21 bases between the germline ends. The CDR3 has 18 amino acids. Per the germline V gene, CDR1 is SGHAT and CDR2 is FQNNGV. CDR3 in DNA: TGTGCCAGCAGCTTAGATCGCTTTAGGGTCAGTGGGGCCTATGGCTACACCTTC. Amino acid sequence: CASSLDRFRVSGAYGYTF.

This chain uses TRBV4-2 with TRBJ2-5; maybe TRBD1 (5 bases). V was shortened by 5 bases and J by 2 bases, with 12 bases between the two germline ends. The CDR3 is 14 amino acids. CDR1 is LGHNA and CDR2 is YNFKEQ in the germline V gene. CDR3 DNA sequence: TGTGCCAGCAGCAGAGAAGGGGTACAAGAGACCCAGTACTTC. This encodes CASSREGVQETQYF.

The chain has TRBV4-1 and TRBJ1-5, with 9 bases that match TRBD1. Germline V gene data show CDR1 as MGHRA and CDR2 as YSYEKL. With 6 bases clipped from V and 1 base from J, the junction kept 4 bases outside the gene matches. The CDR3 covers 15 residues. The CDR3, as DNA: TGCGCCAGCAGTCCCGGGACAGGGAGCAATCAGCCCCAGCATTTT. Protein: CASSPGTGSNQPQHF.

The V call is TRBV13, the J call TRBJ2-3; 11 bases agree with TRBD2. J gave up 5 bases and V 5 bases, and 6 bases lay outside the gene matches. The CDR3 runs 15 residues. Germline V gene lookup returns CDR1 PRHDT and CDR2 FYEKMQ (reference sequence). CDR3: CASSPLAGGRDTQYF. The CDR3 nucleotides read TGTGCCAGCAGCCCGTTAGCGGGAGGGCGAGATACGCAGTATTTT.

V usage is TRBV28 and J usage is TRBJ1-6; 7 bases align to TRBD1. The germline gives CDR1 MDHEN, CDR2 SYDVKM. V shed 6 bases and J 10 bases; nucleotides not matched to a gene: 6. This CDR3 comprises 13 residues. This CDR3 reads CASRSTGDSPLHF. CDR3 bases: TGTGCCAGCAGGTCCACAGGGGACTCACCCCTCCACTTT.

The chain employs TRBV2 and TRBJ2-2, with D possibly matching TRBD2 (6 bases). Germline CDR1 reads SNHLY; CDR2 reads FYNNEI. With 3 bases removed from V and 1 base from J, the gap between germline ends came to 9 bases. The CDR3 loop spans 15 amino acids. The CDR3 DNA sequence: TGTGCCAGCAGTGAGCCGGGGGAGAACACCGGGGAGCTGTTTTTT. It encodes CASSEPGENTGELFF.

The chain couples TRBV30 to TRBJ1-4, with 7 bases lining up with TRBD1. V trimming: 2 bases; J trimming: 4 bases; junction bases outside the gene matches: 4. The germline V gene has CDR1 GTSNPN and CDR2 SVGIG (reference sequence). This CDR3 has 14 residues. This chain's CDR3 is CAWSPGGGNEKLFF. CDR3 nucleotides: TGTGCCTGGAGTCCAGGGGGAGGTAATGAAAAACTGTTTTTT. The variable domain in full, with the rest retrieved from reference TRBV30 and TRBJ1-4, is SQTIHQWPATLVQPVGSPLSLECTVEGTSNPNLYWYRQAAGRGLQLLFYSVGIGQISSEVPQNLSASRPQDRQFILSSKKLLLSDSGFYLCAWSPGGGNEKLFFGSGTQLSVL.

The V gene is TRBV5-1, the J gene TRBJ1-1, with TRBD1 as a possible D gene (5 bases). Trimming took off 4 bases at V and 5 bases at J, with 21 bases between the two ends. The CDR3 is 16 amino acids. Germline V gene data show CDR1 as SGHRS and CDR2 as YFSETQ. This CDR3 is CASSGGGWGTGTEAFF. The CDR3 nucleotides are TGCGCCAGCAGCGGGGGGGGGTGGGGGACCGGGACTGAAGCTTTCTTT. The variable domain in full, completed from reference TRBV5-1 and TRBJ1-1, reads KAGVTQTPRYLIKTRGQQVTLSCSPISGHRSVSWYQQTPGQGLQFLFEYFSETQRNKGNFPGRFSGRQFSNSRSEMNVSTLELGDSALYLCASSGGGWGTGTEAFFGQGTRLTVV.

V gene TRBV30 combines with J gene TRBJ2-5; D may be TRBD1 (5 bases). This CDR3 contains 12 residues. V was trimmed by 5 bases and J by 2 bases, leaving 9 bases between them. In germline, CDR1 is GTSNPN, CDR2 SVGIG (reference sequence). The CDR3 sequence is CAWADTQETQYF. CDR3 coding DNA: TGTGCCTGGGCGGACACACAAGAGACCCAGTACTTC.

This CDR3 is CASSPTLGLAGIETQYF. The CDR3 DNA sequence: TGTGCCAGCAGCCCGACCCTTGGGCTAGCGGGAATAGAGACCCAGTACTTC. V is TRBV7-3 and J is TRBJ2-5, with 9 nucleotides matching TRBD2. Germline CDR1 and CDR2: SGHTA and FQGTGA. The CDR3 is made up of 17 amino acids. V lost 5 bases, J lost 4 bases, and 14 bases stayed unmatched.

This chain joins TRBV10-1 and TRBJ1-2; D is possibly TRBD1 (5 bases). The V gene's germline CDR1 is WNHNN and CDR2 SYGVQD (reference sequence). This CDR3 spans 14 amino acids. The germline V and J ends were trimmed by 2 bases and 6 bases, with 13 bases remaining between them. CDR3 DNA sequence: TGCGCCAGCAGTGAGAGGGGAGGGCAGCATGGCTACACCTTC. It is translated as CASSERGGQHGYTF.

The rearrangement links TRBV28 to TRBJ1-2; the match to TRBD1 covers 7 bases. The CDR3 sequence is 15 residues long. Per germline, CDR1 MDHEN and CDR2 SYDVKM. Trimming removed 10 bases from V and 3 bases from J; junction bases left unmatched: 14. CDR3 DNA sequence: TGTGCCACTACCGAGACCGGACAGGCGTACTATGGCTACACCTTC. Amino acid sequence: CATTETGQAYYGYTF.

The chain has TRBV11-2 and TRBJ1-2, with 7 bases fitting TRBD1. The CDR3 has 14 residues. V lost 0 bases and J lost 8; bases outside the gene matches: 6. Looked up from germline, CDR1 is SGHAT and CDR2 is FQNNGV. CDR3 sequence reads: CASSLDQGGAGYTF. The CDR3 coding sequence is TGTGCCAGCAGCTTAGATCAAGGGGGCGCGGGCTACACCTTC.

The rearrangement links TRBV27 to TRBJ1-2; the D is unclear. The CDR3 has 12 amino acids. V shed 5 bases and J shed 8 bases, with 12 bases lying between them. Germline values: CDR1 MNHEY, CDR2 SMNVEV (reference sequence). Here the CDR3 DNA reads TGTGCCAGCAGTGAAAGAAACGAGGGCTACACCTTC. Protein sequence: CASSERNEGYTF.

In DNA, the CDR3 is TGTGCCAGCAGGGCCCCGAGCACAGATACGCAGTATTTT. This encodes CASRAPSTDTQYF. The chain joins TRBV28 to TRBJ2-3; D not certain. The CDR3 length is 13 residues. Germline V gives CDR1 MDHEN, CDR2 SYDVKM. V was clipped by 6 bases and J by 0 bases, with 7 bases between them.

This chain links TRBV2 with TRBJ2-3; perhaps TRBD1 as D (5 bases). Trimming removed 8 bases at V and 0 bases at J, with 15 bases between. The CDR3 extends over 15 amino acids. Germline V gene data show CDR1 as SNHLY and CDR2 as FYNNEI. This chain's CDR3 is CASPRVPTSTDTQYF. Here the CDR3 DNA reads TGTGCCAGCCCCAGGGTCCCTACTAGCACAGATACGCAGTATTTT. The variable domain in full, with the rest retrieved from reference TRBV2 and TRBJ2-3, is EPEVTQTPSHQVTQMGQEVILRCVPISNHLYFYWYRQILGQKVEFLVSFYNNEISEKSEIFDDQFSVERPDGSNFTLKIRSTKLEDSAMYFCASPRVPTSTDTQYFGPGTRLTVL.

The chain combines TRBV13 with TRBJ2-3, with 9 bases that match TRBD2. The trim removed 5 bases at V and 2 bases at J, leaving 5 bases unmatched. CDR1 and CDR2 (germline): PRHDT, FYEKMQ (reference sequence). The CDR3 consists of 15 residues. CDR3 DNA sequence: TGTGCCAGCAGCCTCTTAGCGGGGGACACAGATACGCAGTATTTT. This sequence encodes CASSLLAGDTDTQYF.

The chain couples TRBV5-4 to TRBJ1-1; 7 bases line up with TRBD1. The length of the CDR3 is 15 residues. Per germline, CDR1 SGHNT and CDR2 YYREEE (reference sequence). V was clipped by 0 bases and J by 6 bases; unmatched bases: 8. This chain's CDR3 is CASSLGGQEGPEAFF. The CDR3 DNA is TGTGCCAGCAGCTTGGGAGGACAGGAGGGCCCTGAAGCTTTCTTT.

The chain joins TRBV5-8 to TRBJ1-6; maybe TRBD1 (5 bases). Trimming shortened V by 4 bases and J by 5 bases, and 16 bases separated the two germline ends. CDR3 length: 16 residues. The V gene's germline CDR1 is SGHTS and CDR2 YDEGEE. CDR3 region: CASSGPYRQNNSPLHF. In DNA form, the CDR3 reads TGTGCCAGCAGCGGACCATACCGACAGAATAATTCACCCCTCCACTTT.

This rearrangement joins TRBV27 to TRBJ1-2; D is possibly TRBD1 (6 bases). The CDR3 is 15 residues long. CDR1 MNHEY and CDR2 SMNVEV come from the germline V gene (reference sequence). V was pared by 5 bases and J by 2 bases, with 15 bases between. CDR3 residues: CASSPQPGQNYGYTF. DNA of the CDR3: TGTGCCAGCAGTCCGCAACCAGGACAGAACTATGGCTACACCTTC.